The sequence of this T cell receptor (beta chain) was determined in a study of control samples from healthy donors and cancer patients. Clones were sequenced by immunoSEQ multiplex PCR, and TCRdb holds only the in-frame ones, with some missing. The table has roughly 130,000 clones, about nine tenths seen once. A single count supports this clone. V shed 5 bases and J 0 bases; nucleotides not matched to a gene: 4. The germline V gene encodes CDR1 SEHNR and CDR2 FQNEAQ (reference sequence). The CDR3 consists of 16 residues. J is TRBJ2-3 and V is TRBV7-9; 11 bases match TRBD2. Sequencing used blood. The TCR was taken from a man aged 18 to 29 in good health. CDR3 amino acids: CASSKTSGESTDTQYF. The CDR3 DNA follows: TGTGCCAGCAGCAAGACTAGCGGGGAAAGCACAGATACGCAGTATTTT.